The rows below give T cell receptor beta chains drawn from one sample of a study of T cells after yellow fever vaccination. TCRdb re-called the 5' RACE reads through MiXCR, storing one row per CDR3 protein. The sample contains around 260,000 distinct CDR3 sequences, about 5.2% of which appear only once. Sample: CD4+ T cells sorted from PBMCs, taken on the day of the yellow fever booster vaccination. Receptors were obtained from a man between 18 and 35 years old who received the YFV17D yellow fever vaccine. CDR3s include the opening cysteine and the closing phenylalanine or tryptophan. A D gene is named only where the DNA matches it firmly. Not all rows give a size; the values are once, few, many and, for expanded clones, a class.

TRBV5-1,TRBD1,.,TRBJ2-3,TGCGCCACTACCTTGACAGGGGCGAGCACAGATACGCAGTATTTT,CATTLTGASTDTQYF
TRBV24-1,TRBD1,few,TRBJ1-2,TGTGCCACCTCGACAGGGTCCTATGGCTACACCTTC,CATSTGSYGYTF
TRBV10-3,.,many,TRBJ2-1,TGTGCCATCAGTGGGGTCCTGATGAATGAGCAGTTCTTC,CAISGVLMNEQFF
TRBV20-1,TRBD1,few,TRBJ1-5,TGCAGTGCTAGCGCCGGCAGGGGGCTGGATAGCAATCAGCCCCAGCATTTT,CSASAGRGLDSNQPQHF
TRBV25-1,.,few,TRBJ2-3,TGTGCCAGCACAGGGACGGCAGATACGCAGTATTTT,CASTGTADTQYF
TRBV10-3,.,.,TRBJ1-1,TGTGCCATCAGTGAGTCCCGGGGGGTTTGGGGAGCTTTCTTT,CAISESRGVWGAFF
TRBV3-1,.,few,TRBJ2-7,TGTGCCAGCAGCCTCGGGATTTTCCTAGAGCAGTACTTC,CASSLGIFLEQYF
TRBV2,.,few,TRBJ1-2,TGTGCCAGCAGTGAACCCAGGGCGGCGGCCTATGGCTACACCTTC,CASSEPRAAAYGYTF
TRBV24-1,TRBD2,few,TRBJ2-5,TGTGCCACCAGTGATTCCCTAGCGGGGGCCACCCAGTACTTC,CATSDSLAGATQYF
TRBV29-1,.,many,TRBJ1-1,TGCAGCGGAGGGGCGGGGTGGGGGATGAACACTGAAGCTTTCTTT,CSGGAGWGMNTEAFF
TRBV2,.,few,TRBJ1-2,TGTGCCAGCAGGGTCATCTATGGCTACACCTTC,CASRVIYGYTF
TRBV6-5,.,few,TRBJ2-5,TGTGCCAGCAGTTACTCCGCAGATAGAGAGACCCAGTACTTC,CASSYSADRETQYF
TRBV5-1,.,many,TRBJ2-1,TGCGCCAGCAGCTTGGTGAGGGACCATGAGCAGTTCTTC,CASSLVRDHEQFF
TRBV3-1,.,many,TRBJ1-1,TGTGCCAGCAGCCGATATACGGACGACACTGAAGCTTTCTTT,CASSRYTDDTEAFF
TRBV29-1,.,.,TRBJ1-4,TGCAGCGGAGCTGCAACTAATGAAAAACTGTTTTTT,CSGAATNEKLFF
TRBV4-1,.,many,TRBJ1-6,TGCGCCAGCAGCCAAGAAGGGGTCGGGGATAATTCACCCCTCCACTTT,CASSQEGVGDNSPLHF
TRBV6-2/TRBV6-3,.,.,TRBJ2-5,TGTGCCAGCAGTTCACGGCGCCGGGAGACCCAGTACTTC,CASSSRRRETQYF
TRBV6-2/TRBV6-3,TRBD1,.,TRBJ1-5,TGTGCCAGCGGACAGGGCGACAATCAGCCCCAGCATTTT,CASGQGDNQPQHF
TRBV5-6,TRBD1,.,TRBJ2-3,TGTGCCAGCAGCCCGTTGGACAGGAGAAGCACAGATACGCAGTATTTT,CASSPLDRRSTDTQYF
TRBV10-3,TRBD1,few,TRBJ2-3,TGTGCCATCAGAGCACAGGGGGCAACAGATACGCAGTATTTT,CAIRAQGATDTQYF
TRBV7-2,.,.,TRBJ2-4,TGTGCCAGCAGCCCCGCCTGGGGGAGAAACATTCAGTACTTC,CASSPAWGRNIQYF
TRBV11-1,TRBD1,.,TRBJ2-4,TGTGCCAGCAGCTTGGAGACAGGGAGAAAGTACTTC,CASSLETGRKYF
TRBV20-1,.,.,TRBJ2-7,TGCAGTGCTATGGACACTTTGTTCTACGAGCAGTACTTC,CSAMDTLFYEQYF
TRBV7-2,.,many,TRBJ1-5,TGTGCCAGCAGCTTAGGTGGGGGGCGAAGCAATCAGCCCCAGCATTTT,CASSLGGGRSNQPQHF
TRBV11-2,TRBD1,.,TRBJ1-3,TGTGCCAGCAGCTCACCGGGACAGGAGCAGAACACCATATATTTT,CASSSPGQEQNTIYF
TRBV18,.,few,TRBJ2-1,TGTGCCAGCTCACTTACCCGGCCCGAGCAGTTCTTC,CASSLTRPEQFF
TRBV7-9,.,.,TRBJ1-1,TGTGCCAGCAGGAGGGGGAGGGGCCTTAGCGGGGCTTTCTTT,CASRRGRGLSGAFF
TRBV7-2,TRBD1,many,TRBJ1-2,TGTGCCAGCAGCTTTGACAGGGGGCTCTATGGCTACACCTTC,CASSFDRGLYGYTF
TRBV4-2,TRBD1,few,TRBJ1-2,TGTGCCAGCAGCCCTGACAGGGTTGGATATGGCTACACCTTC,CASSPDRVGYGYTF
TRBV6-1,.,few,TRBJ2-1,TGTGCCAGCAGTGAAAACCTTTCCTACAATGAGCAGTTCTTC,CASSENLSYNEQFF
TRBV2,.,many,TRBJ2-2,TGTGCCAGCAGTGCACAATCTACGAACACCGGGGAGCTGTTTTTT,CASSAQSTNTGELFF
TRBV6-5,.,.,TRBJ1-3,TGTGCCAGCAGTTACTCGACGGCAGCTCAAAACACCATATATTTT,CASSYSTAAQNTIYF
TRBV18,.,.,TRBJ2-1,TGTGCCAGCTCACCACAGATAGATAATGAGCAGTTCTTC,CASSPQIDNEQFF
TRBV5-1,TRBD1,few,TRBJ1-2,TGCGCCAGCAGCTCCGGGACAGCCGCCTATGGTGGCTACACCTTC,CASSSGTAAYGGYTF
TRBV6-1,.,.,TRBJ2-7,TGTGCCAGCAGACTCGTGCTAGCCGAGCAGTACTTC,CASRLVLAEQYF
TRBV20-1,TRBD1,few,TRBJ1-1,TGCAGTGCTAGATGGCCAGGGGGAGCTTTCTTT,CSARWPGGAFF
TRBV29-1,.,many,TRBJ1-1,TGCAGCGTTAGGACAAGGATGAACACTGAAGCTTTCTTT,CSVRTRMNTEAFF
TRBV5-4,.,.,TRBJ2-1,TGTGCCAGCAGCTTTGATCCTAGCAGTTACAATGAGCAGTTCTTC,CASSFDPSSYNEQFF
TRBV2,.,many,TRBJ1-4,TGTGCCAGCAGACGTCAGGGAGGTGAAAAACTGTTTTTT,CASRRQGGEKLFF
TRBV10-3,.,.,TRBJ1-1,TGTGCCATCAGTGATCACCAGGGAACTGAAGCTTTCTTT,CAISDHQGTEAFF
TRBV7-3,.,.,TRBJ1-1,TGTGCCAGCAGCTTATACCACGTTGAGACTGAAGCTTTCTTT,CASSLYHVETEAFF
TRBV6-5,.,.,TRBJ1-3,TGTGCCAGCAGTATAAGGCAGCCAGGTCTAACAGGAAACACCATATATTTT,CASSIRQPGLTGNTIYF
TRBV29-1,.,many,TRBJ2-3,TGCAGCGTTGGGTCAGATACGCAGTATTTT,CSVGSDTQYF
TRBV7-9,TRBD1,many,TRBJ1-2,TGTGCCAGCAGTTCGACAGGGGACGGAGGCTACACCTTC,CASSSTGDGGYTF
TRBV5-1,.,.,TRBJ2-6,TGCGCCAGCAGCTTAGGGGGGAACTCTGGGGCCAACGTCCTGACTTTC,CASSLGGNSGANVLTF
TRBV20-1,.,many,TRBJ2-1,TGCAGTGCTTACTTCGGGGGGCCCAATGAGCAGTTCTTC,CSAYFGGPNEQFF
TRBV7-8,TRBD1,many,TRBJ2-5,TGTGCCAGCAGCTCAGGGGGTAGGCACGGAGAGACCCAGTACTTC,CASSSGGRHGETQYF
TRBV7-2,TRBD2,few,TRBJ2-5,TGTGCCAGCAGCCGTGGACTAGCGCCGAAAGAGACCCAGTACTTC,CASSRGLAPKETQYF
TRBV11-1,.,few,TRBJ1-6,TGTGCCAGCAGCTTAGGAACGGTCTATAATTCACCCCTCCACTTT,CASSLGTVYNSPLHF
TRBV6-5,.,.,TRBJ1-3,TGTGCCAGCAGTCCGATTCCTCCAGGCGGATTCTCTGGAAACACCATATATTTT,CASSPIPPGGFSGNTIYF
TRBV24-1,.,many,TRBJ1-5,TGTGCCACCAGTGGTCCCAGGACGGTGCGGAGTAGCAATCAGCCCCAGCATTTT,CATSGPRTVRSSNQPQHF
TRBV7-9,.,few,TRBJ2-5,TGTGCCAGCAGCCCCGAGGCGACCCAGTACTTC,CASSPEATQYF
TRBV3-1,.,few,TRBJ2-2,TGTGCCAGCACCCTCACGGAGACCGGGGAGCTGTTTTTT,CASTLTETGELFF
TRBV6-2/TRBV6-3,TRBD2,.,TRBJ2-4,TGTGCCAGCAGTTTGGGTGGGACTAGCAACGTCATTCAGTACTTC,CASSLGGTSNVIQYF
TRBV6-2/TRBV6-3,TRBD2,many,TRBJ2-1,TGTGCCAGCAGTGAGCGGGGGAAGCAGTTCTTC,CASSERGKQFF